These 31 T cell receptor beta chains share one sample of origin, sequenced in a study of T cell responses to AZD1222 COVID-19 vaccine. Some clones are missing from TCRdb's copy, which holds only in-frame ones; the method was immunoSEQ multiplex PCR. The data show roughly 97,000 clones, approximately 91% seen once. Specimen: peripheral blood, collected on day 0 of AZD1222 vaccination. These receptor sequences come from an adult in good health.

The V gene is TRBV21-1, the J gene TRBJ2-3; TRBD2 is the table's D call, not checked against the DNA. TRBV21-1 corresponds to a pseudogene. The CDR3 consists of 16 residues. The CDR3 here is CAITPPRGCLTDTQYF. CDR3 DNA: TGTGCCATCACTCCGCCGCGGGGGTGTTTGACAGATACGCAGTATTTT.

V and J are TRBV6-5 and TRBJ2-7, with no clear D. The CDR3 runs to 16 residues. In germline, CDR1 is MNHEY, CDR2 SVGAGI. Trimming removed 0 bases from V and 0 bases from J, with 12 bases in between. The CDR3 region has the DNA TGTGCCAGCAGTTACTCGAAAAGGGTGGTCTCCTACGAGCAGTACTTC. The encoded protein is CASSYSKRVVSYEQYF.

The chain carries TRBV6-1 and TRBJ2-7; 10 positions match TRBD1. After removal of 3 bases from V and 5 bases from J, the junction contained 7 bases not matched to a gene. Looked up from germline, CDR1 is MNHNS and CDR2 is SASEGT. The CDR3 consists of 15 residues. CDR3 in amino acids: CASSDIGTGANEQYF. CDR3 DNA sequence: TGTGCCAGCAGTGATATTGGGACAGGGGCCAACGAGCAGTACTTC.

This chain uses TRBV9 with TRBJ2-5, with unresolved D. With 3 bases removed from V and 3 bases from J, the gap between germline ends came to 9 bases. Germline assignment: CDR1 SGDLS and CDR2 YYNGEE. The CDR3 is made up of 13 amino acids. CDR3 sequence: CASSEGREETQYF. CDR3 in DNA: TGTGCCAGCAGCGAGGGTAGAGAAGAGACCCAGTACTTC. The full variable domain, completed using reference TRBV9 and TRBJ2-5, is DSGVTQTPKHLITATGQRVTLRCSPRSGDLSVYWYQQSLDQGLQFLIQYYNGEERAKGNILERFSAQQFPDLHSELNLSSLELGDSALYFCASSEGREETQYFGPGTRLLVL.

This sequence joins TRBV10-1 and TRBJ2-3; tentative D call: TRBD2 (7 bases). This CDR3 spans 16 amino acids. Germline CDR1 and CDR2: WNHNN and SYGVQD (reference sequence). Between the trimmed V and J ends, which lost 0 bases and 2 bases, there was a span of 12 bases. The chain's CDR3 is CASSESMAGATDTQYF. CDR3 sequence (DNA): TGCGCCAGCAGTGAGTCGATGGCGGGGGCCACAGATACGCAGTATTTT.

The chain joins TRBV2 to TRBJ2-5; D not certain. The CDR3 consists of 13 residues. The ends were cut back, 7 bases at V and 2 bases at J, with 11 bases in the middle. Germline values: CDR1 SNHLY, CDR2 FYNNEI. As DNA, the CDR3 is TGTGCCAGCACCGGGCAGACTCAAGAGACCCAGTACTTC. Its protein is CASTGQTQETQYF.

The rearrangement links TRBV10-1 to TRBJ2-7; TRBD1 agrees at 8 bases. CDR3 length: 15 amino acids. Germline V gene lookup returns CDR1 WNHNN and CDR2 SYGVQD (reference sequence). V shed 6 bases, J shed 2 bases, and the junction held 9 bases outside the gene matches. The CDR3 DNA reads TGCGCCAGCAGCGAAACCGGGACAGGTACCTACGAGCAGTACTTC. It codes for CASSETGTGTYEQYF.

The rearrangement joins TRBV5-1 to TRBJ2-3; D unclear. Germline V gene data show CDR1 as SGHRS and CDR2 as YFSETQ. V lost 4 bases, J lost 6 bases, and 15 bases lay in between. The CDR3 covers 14 residues. The CDR3 here is CASSSGPIQDTQYF. CDR3 nucleotides: TGCGCCAGCAGCAGTGGACCCATTCAGGATACGCAGTATTTT.

The CDR3 coding sequence is TGCGCCAGCAGCTTGGGCTATATAGGGACCGGCCGGCGGGGCTACACCTTC. Its protein product is CASSLGYIGTGRRGYTF. This chain connects TRBV5-1 to TRBJ1-2; a weak D match, TRBD1 (5 bases). CDR1 and CDR2 (germline): SGHRS, YFSETQ. Trimming shortened V by 0 bases and J by 8 bases, and 23 bases separated the two germline ends. The CDR3 runs 17 residues.

This rearrangement joins TRBV10-3 to TRBJ1-1; D perhaps matches TRBD1 (5 bases). Trimming removed 2 bases from V and 1 base from J, with 8 bases in between. The CDR3 is 14 residues long. Per the germline V gene, CDR1 is ENHRY and CDR2 is SYGVKD. The CDR3 DNA is TGTGCCATCAGTGAGGTAACAGGGAACACTGAAGCTTTCTTT. Translated: CAISEVTGNTEAFF.

This chain connects TRBV6-1 to TRBJ2-1; D unresolved. The CDR3 runs to 13 residues. V dropped 2 bases and J dropped 9 bases, with 11 bases sitting between them. Looked up from germline, CDR1 is MNHNS and CDR2 is SASEGT. The CDR3 sequence: CASSEYGVSEQFF. The DNA for the CDR3 is TGTGCCAGCAGTGAATATGGGGTCTCTGAGCAGTTCTTC.

The genes are TRBV10-1 and TRBJ2-5; D uncertain. Per germline, CDR1 WNHNN and CDR2 SYGVQD (reference sequence). V lost 2 bases to trimming and J lost 3 bases, with 7 bases between them. This CDR3 has 13 amino acids. CDR3 sequence: CASSEVWEETQYF. The DNA for the CDR3 is TGCGCCAGCAGTGAGGTTTGGGAAGAGACCCAGTACTTC.

The J gene is TRBJ2-3, the V gene TRBV5-1, with D unclear. Germline CDR1 SGHRS, CDR2 YFSETQ. The CDR3 contains 13 residues. V was pared by 4 bases and J by 5 bases, with 11 bases between. CDR3 loop: CASSAFSGDTQYF. In DNA, the CDR3 is TGCGCCAGCAGCGCTTTTAGTGGAGATACGCAGTATTTT.

The genes are TRBV10-1 and TRBJ2-7; 8 bases map to TRBD2. Losses at the gene ends were 0 bases for V and 3 bases for J; bases not matched to a gene: 4. The germline V gene has CDR1 WNHNN and CDR2 SYGVQD (reference sequence). The CDR3 extends over 15 amino acids. The CDR3 DNA is TGCGCCAGCAGTGAGTCAAGGCTAGCGGGCTACGAGCAGTACTTC. This codes for CASSESRLAGYEQYF.

This clone has just one count. The chain uses TRBV6-4 and TRBJ1-1; D possibly corresponds to TRBD1 (5 bases). Per germline, CDR1 MRHNA and CDR2 SNTAGT. The CDR3 runs to 14 residues. V was cut by 3 bases and J by 4 bases, with 12 bases left in between. CDR3 amino acids: CASSDGGTGTEAFF. CDR3 bases: TGTGCCAGCAGTGATGGGGGGACGGGCACTGAAGCTTTCTTT.

The genes are TRBV19 and TRBJ2-3, with a weak D call TRBD2 (5 bases). CDR1 is LNHDA and CDR2 is SQIVND in the germline V gene (reference sequence). The V and J ends lost 1 base and 4 bases respectively, with 9 bases between them. The CDR3 is 14 amino acids. CDR3 residues: CASSIALAADTQYF. The CDR3 bases are TGTGCCAGTAGTATAGCGCTAGCTGCAGATACGCAGTATTTT.

This clone was recorded once. The genes are TRBV27 and TRBJ2-7; D unresolved. This CDR3 region has 14 residues. Germline V gene lookup returns CDR1 MNHEY and CDR2 SMNVEV (reference sequence). Trimming shortened V by 3 bases and J by 0 bases, and 9 bases separated the two germline ends. CDR3 coding DNA: TGTGCCAGCAGTTTTACGAGGAGCTCCTACGAGCAGTACTTC. It encodes CASSFTRSSYEQYF.

The chain has TRBV4-2 and TRBJ1-2, with D possibly TRBD1 on 5 matching bases. The germline gives CDR1 LGHNA, CDR2 YNFKEQ. This CDR3 contains 14 residues. Between the trimmed V and J ends, which lost 1 base and 5 bases, there was a span of 11 bases. CDR3 sequence: CASSQAGTQYGYTF. CDR3 coding DNA: TGTGCCAGCAGCCAAGCCGGGACCCAATATGGCTACACCTTC.

The chain couples TRBV9 to TRBJ2-3; D is unresolved. CDR1 and CDR2 (germline): SGDLS, YYNGEE. CDR3 size: 14 residues. Trimming stripped 4 bases from V and 6 bases from J, with 15 bases between. The DNA for the CDR3 is TGTGCCAGCAGCCCCGAGGTGATTTCTGATACGCAGTATTTT. Translation: CASSPEVISDTQYF.

The gene calls are TRBV11-3 and TRBJ2-1; TRBD1 might be the D (6 bases). V was shortened by 5 bases and J by 4 bases, with 15 bases between the two germline ends. The CDR3 sequence is 15 residues long. CDR1 is SGHNT and CDR2 is YENEEA in the germline V gene. The CDR3 loop is CASSPDSRPYNEQFF. The CDR3 DNA follows: TGTGCCAGCAGCCCGGACAGTCGACCGTACAATGAGCAGTTCTTC. Variable domain in full (rest from reference TRBV11-3 and TRBJ2-1): EAGVVQSPRYKIIEKKQPVAFWCNPISGHNTLYWYLQNLGQGPELLIRYENEEAVDDSQLPKDRFSAERLKGVDSTLKIQPAELGDSAVYLCASSPDSRPYNEQFFGPGTRLTVL.

The chain has TRBV6-5 and TRBJ1-6, with D possibly being TRBD1 (6 bases). V lost 6 bases, J lost 9 bases, and 15 bases lay in between. The CDR3 extends over 14 amino acids. Germline V gene lookup returns CDR1 MNHEY and CDR2 SVGAGI. The CDR3 spells CASRRTGLSSPLHF. The CDR3, as DNA: TGTGCCAGCAGACGCACAGGGTTAAGTTCACCCCTCCACTTT.

This chain links TRBV27 with TRBJ1-6; TRBD1 is a possible D gene (5 bases). Trimming left V 1 base short and J 0 bases short, with 13 bases between. Per the germline V gene, CDR1 is MNHEY and CDR2 is SMNVEV (reference sequence). The CDR3 is 18 residues long. The CDR3 DNA is TGTGCCAGCAGTTTATATGGGGGGATGAGCTCCTATAATTCACCCCTCCACTTT. This encodes CASSLYGGMSSYNSPLHF.

The rearrangement joins TRBV6-1 to TRBJ1-1, with 8 bases matching TRBD1. CDR1 is MNHNS and CDR2 is SASEGT in the germline V gene. The ends lost 2 bases at V and 5 bases at J; junction bases unmatched: 4. The CDR3 runs 14 residues. The DNA of the CDR3 is TGTGCCAGCAGTGAATCAGGGGGCGAGACTGAAGCTTTCTTT. It yields the protein CASSESGGETEAFF.

This clone was seen a single time. This chain links TRBV7-9 with TRBJ1-4; D call uncertain. Germline loops: CDR1 SEHNR, CDR2 FQNEAQ (reference sequence). Deletions cut 5 bases from V and 8 bases from J, with 3 bases between. CDR3 length: 10 residues. DNA of the CDR3: TGTGCCAGCAGCCGGGAAAAACTGTTTTTT. This translates into CASSREKLFF.

This chain joins TRBV9 and TRBJ1-1, with D unclear. V lost 3 bases and J 7 bases, leaving 13 bases between the germline ends. The CDR3 sequence is 13 residues long. Germline loops: CDR1 SGDLS, CDR2 YYNGEE. CDR3 loop: CASSGAPVDEAFF. The CDR3 coding sequence is TGTGCCAGCAGCGGAGCCCCAGTGGATGAAGCTTTCTTT.

The chain recombines TRBV5-4 with TRBJ2-5; D perhaps matches TRBD2 (7 bases). The CDR3 is 16 amino acids. Trimming removed 4 bases from V and 4 bases from J, with 20 bases in between. Germline V gives CDR1 SGHNT, CDR2 YYREEE (reference sequence). As DNA, the CDR3 is TGTGCCAGCAGCCAGTGGGGGGGCCTTTCTGGAGAGACCCAGTACTTC. Protein product: CASSQWGGLSGETQYF.

The gene calls are TRBV29-1 and TRBJ2-1; D is uncertain. V was pared by 3 bases and J by 8 bases, with 2 bases between. The CDR3 is made up of 9 amino acids. Germline V gives CDR1 SQVTM, CDR2 ANQGSEA. The chain's CDR3 is CSVDYEQFF. Written as DNA, the CDR3 is TGCAGCGTTGACTATGAGCAGTTCTTC.

The V call is TRBV11-2, the J call TRBJ1-2, with a tentative D call TRBD1 (6 bases). This CDR3 region has 15 residues. Germline assignment: CDR1 SGHAT and CDR2 FQNNGV. The germline V and J ends were trimmed by 6 bases and 2 bases, with 16 bases remaining between them. In nucleotides, the CDR3 is TGTGCCAGCAGACCGAGTAGGGGACAAAACTATGGCTACACCTTC. Its translation: CASRPSRGQNYGYTF.

This clone showed up just once. The chain links TRBV2 to TRBJ1-5, with TRBD1 matching 8 bases. Germline V gene data show CDR1 as SNHLY and CDR2 as FYNNEI. The CDR3 sequence is 12 residues long. The ends lost 6 bases at V and 12 bases at J; junction bases unmatched: 7. The CDR3, as DNA: TGTGCCAGCAGAGGCACAGGGGGTGGCCAGCATTTT. Translating it yields CASRGTGGGQHF.

The chain couples TRBV18 to TRBJ2-3; possibly TRBD1 for D (6 bases). This CDR3 region has 19 residues. The V and J ends lost 4 bases and 5 bases respectively, with 28 bases between them. Germline V CDR1 and CDR2: KGHSH, LQKENI. CDR3 sequence (DNA): TGTGCCAGCTCACGCCCGGGGTTCCGGGGACCAGGGGCAGGAGATACGCAGTATTTT. Its translation is CASSRPGFRGPGAGDTQYF. Full variable domain (rest looked up from reference TRBV18 and TRBJ2-3): NAGVMQNPRHLVRRRGQEARLRCSPMKGHSHVYWYRQLPEEGLKFMVYLQKENIIDESGMPKERFSAEFPKEGPSILRIQQVVRGDSAAYFCASSRPGFRGPGAGDTQYFGPGTRLTVL.

The chain has TRBV5-1 and TRBJ1-6; D is undetermined. The CDR3 loop spans 13 amino acids. V was clipped by 3 bases and J by 8 bases, with 9 bases between them. Germline-derived CDR1 and CDR2 are SGHRS and YFSETQ. Here the CDR3 DNA reads TGCGCCAGCAGCTCCAACCTAGATTCACCCCTCCACTTT. This gives the protein CASSSNLDSPLHF.